This T cell receptor beta chain was documented in a study of metastatic and nonmetastatic thyroid tumors. Overall study context: The comparison covered peripheral blood and tumor or nodule tissue in malignant and benign thyroid patients.

Authors' data handling: Built for papillary thyroid cancer, a distant-metastasis classifier drew on CDR3 differences across clinicopathological groups. TCRdb called clones again from the PCR reads with MiXCR. The V and J calls and clone size are TCRdb's, not the authors'. Altogether some 15,000 clones are present, about 3.5% being singletons, with the ten largest covering around 29%. V was cut by 0 bases and J by 0 bases, with 18 bases left in between. The CDR3 length is 18 residues. Germline lookup yields CDR1 MNHEY and CDR2 SVGEGT. No treatment had been given to any patient before thyroid surgery. Study-level results: In blood and tumor, TCR beta diversity was reportedly significantly higher in malignant thyroid tumors than in benign nodules.

As concerns this clone: The antigen remains undetermined. In the same sample, other DNA sequences code for this CDR3.

Sequences were obtained from tumor tissue. The TCR was taken from a female donor with papillary thyroid cancer or a benign thyroid nodule (not recorded which). Some clones in this sample may be carry-over from other donors' samples. The V gene is TRBV6-2 or TRBV6-3, the J gene TRBJ2-7; D is undetermined. The CDR3 spells CASSYSITLGTFSYEQYF. CDR3 bases: TGTGCCAGCAGTTACTCGATAACGCTCGGTACCTTCTCCTACGAGCAGTACTTC.